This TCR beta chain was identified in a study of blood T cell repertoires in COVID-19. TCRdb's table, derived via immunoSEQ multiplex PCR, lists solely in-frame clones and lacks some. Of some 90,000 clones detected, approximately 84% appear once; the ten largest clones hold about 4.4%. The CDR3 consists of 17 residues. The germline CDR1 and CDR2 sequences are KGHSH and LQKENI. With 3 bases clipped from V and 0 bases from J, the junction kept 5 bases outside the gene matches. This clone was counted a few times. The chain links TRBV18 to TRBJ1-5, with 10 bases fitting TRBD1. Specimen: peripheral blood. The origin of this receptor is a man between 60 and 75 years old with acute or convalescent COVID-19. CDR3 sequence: CASSPGQGPNSNQPQHF. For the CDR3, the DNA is TGTGCCAGCTCACCGGGACAGGGGCCGAATAGCAATCAGCCCCAGCATTTT. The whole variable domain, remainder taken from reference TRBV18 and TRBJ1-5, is NAGVMQNPRHLVRRRGQEARLRCSPMKGHSHVYWYRQLPEEGLKFMVYLQKENIIDESGMPKERFSAEFPKEGPSILRIQQVVRGDSAAYFCASSPGQGPNSNQPQHFGDGTRLSIL.